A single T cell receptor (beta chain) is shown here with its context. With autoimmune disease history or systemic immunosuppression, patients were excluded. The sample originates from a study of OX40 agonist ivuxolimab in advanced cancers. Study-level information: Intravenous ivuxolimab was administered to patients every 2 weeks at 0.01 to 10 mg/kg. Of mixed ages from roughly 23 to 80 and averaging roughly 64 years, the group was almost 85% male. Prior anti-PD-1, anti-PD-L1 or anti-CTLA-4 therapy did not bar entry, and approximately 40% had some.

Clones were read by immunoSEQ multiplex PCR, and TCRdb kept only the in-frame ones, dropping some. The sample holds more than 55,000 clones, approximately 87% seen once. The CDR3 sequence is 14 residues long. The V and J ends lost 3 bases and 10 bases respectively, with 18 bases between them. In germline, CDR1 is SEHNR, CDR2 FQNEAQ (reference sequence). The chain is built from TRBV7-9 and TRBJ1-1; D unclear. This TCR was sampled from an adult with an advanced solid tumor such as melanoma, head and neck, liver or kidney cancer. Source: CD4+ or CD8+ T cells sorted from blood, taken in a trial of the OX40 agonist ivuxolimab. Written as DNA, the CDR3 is TGTGCCAGCAGCTTGGCCATTGACGTTGGCGGAGCTTTCTTT. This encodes CASSLAIDVGGAFF.